A single sample gave rise to the 27 T cell receptor beta chains below, sequenced in a study of blood T cell repertoires in COVID-19. Generated by immunoSEQ multiplex PCR, the TCRdb table keeps only in-frame clones and is missing some. The table lists 150,000 or so clones, approximately 86% of them singletons. Specimen: PBMCs or T cells enriched from blood (not recorded which). These TCRs come from a woman between 40 and 55 years old who had been exposed to COVID-19.

The chain uses TRBV10-2 and TRBJ2-7, with TRBD1 as a possible D gene (7 bases). The V gene lost 4 bases and the J gene lost 1 base, with 23 bases spanning the gap. This CDR3 spans 18 amino acids. The germline gives CDR1 WSHSY, CDR2 SAAADI. The CDR3 is CASSVSGLWQGGSYEQYF. CDR3 nucleotide sequence: TGCGCCAGCAGTGTTTCGGGTTTATGGCAGGGGGGTTCCTACGAGCAGTACTTC.

The genes are TRBV23-1 and TRBJ2-1; TRBD2 might be the D (5 bases). Being an ORF, TRBV23-1 has a function that is uncertain. The germline V and J ends were trimmed by 11 bases and 3 bases, with 14 bases remaining between them. The CDR3 is 13 residues long. For the CDR3, the DNA is TGCGCCCGAAAAGACGGGAACTACAATGAGCAGTTCTTC. This sequence encodes CARKDGNYNEQFF.

The chain carries TRBV3-1 (or the pseudogene TRBV3-2) and TRBJ1-1; D is perhaps TRBD1 (5 bases). Germline loops: CDR1 LGHDT, CDR2 YNNKEL (reference sequence). The V end lost 2 bases, the J end lost 5 bases, and 9 bases lay between the germline ends. The CDR3 runs to 13 residues. CDR3 in amino acids: CASSQSGGTEAFF. The CDR3 DNA reads as TGTGCCAGCAGCCAAAGCGGGGGGACTGAAGCTTTCTTT.

The CDR3 nucleotides read TGTGCCAGTAGTAGAGGACAGAAAGAGACCCAGTACTTC. Its translation: CASSRGQKETQYF. This sequence joins TRBV19 and TRBJ2-5; D is perhaps TRBD1 (6 bases). The germline V gene encodes CDR1 LNHDA and CDR2 SQIVND (reference sequence). The CDR3 contains 13 residues. The V gene lost 4 bases and the J gene lost 3 bases, with 9 bases spanning the gap.

The chain joins TRBV14 to TRBJ1-1; D gene uncertain. V lost 4 bases, J lost 5 bases, and 11 bases lay in between. This CDR3 spans 13 amino acids. Germline V lookup: CDR1 SGHDN, CDR2 FVKESK. The DNA of the CDR3 is TGTGCCAGCAGCCCCTACACGGAGACTGAAGCTTTCTTT. It is translated as CASSPYTETEAFF. Based on the CDR3 plus reference TRBV14 and TRBJ1-1, the full variable domain is EAGVTQFPSHSVIEKGQTVTLRCDPISGHDNLYWYRRVMGKEIKFLLHFVKESKQDESGMPNNRFLAERTGGTYSTLKVQPAELEDSGVYFCASSPYTETEAFFGQGTRLTVV.

The gene calls are TRBV29-1 and TRBJ1-1, with D uncertain. CDR1 is SQVTM, CDR2 ANQGSEA, per germline. The length of the CDR3 is 14 residues. V lost 1 base and J 0 bases, leaving 9 bases between the germline ends. CDR3 sequence reads: CSVEAAGMNTEAFF. CDR3 coding DNA: TGCAGCGTTGAAGCCGCGGGAATGAACACTGAAGCTTTCTTT.

A few counts support this clone. The DNA for the CDR3 is TGTGCCAGCAGTTTCCGACAGGGCCAAGAAGCTTTCTTT. The encoded protein is CASSFRQGQEAFF. The gene calls are TRBV27 and TRBJ1-1; 7 bases fit TRBD1. The germline V gene encodes CDR1 MNHEY and CDR2 SMNVEV (reference sequence). Germline trimming cut 3 bases from V and 8 bases from J; bases unmatched to any gene: 6. The CDR3 consists of 13 residues.

The chain uses TRBV2 and TRBJ1-4; tentatively, D is TRBD1 (5 bases). The germline V and J ends were trimmed by 2 bases and 7 bases, with 14 bases remaining between them. The length of the CDR3 is 15 residues. CDR1 SNHLY and CDR2 FYNNEI come from the germline V gene. CDR3 loop: CASSEWGGAVEKLFF. The CDR3, as DNA: TGTGCCAGCAGTGAATGGGGGGGAGCGGTTGAAAAACTGTTTTTT.

The genes are TRBV6-1 and TRBJ2-7, with TRBD1 matching 7 bases. CDR3 length: 16 residues. With V trimmed by 4 bases and J by 5 bases, 14 bases remained unmatched. The germline gives CDR1 MNHNS, CDR2 SASEGT. As DNA, the CDR3 is TGTGCCAGCAGTGCAATGGACAGGATAAGGTTGGACGAGCAGTACTTC. Its protein product is CASSAMDRIRLDEQYF.

The chain combines TRBV27 with TRBJ1-2; 7 nucleotides line up with TRBD1. Germline CDR1 reads MNHEY; CDR2 reads SMNVEV (reference sequence). The CDR3 length is 13 residues. Trimming took 9 bases from V and 8 from J; bases not matched to a gene: 12. Here the CDR3 reads CASKDRISDGYTF. The CDR3 DNA reads TGTGCCAGTAAGGACAGGATTAGTGACGGCTACACCTTC.

This clone has only one observation. V usage is TRBV27 and J usage is TRBJ1-5; tentatively, D is TRBD1 (6 bases). CDR1 MNHEY and CDR2 SMNVEV come from the germline V gene (reference sequence). The CDR3 covers 15 residues. Trimming removed 5 bases at V and 3 bases at J, with 14 bases between. CDR3 DNA: TGTGCCAGCAGTCCCTTACAGGGACCCAATCAGCCCCAGCATTTT. Translation gives CASSPLQGPNQPQHF.

The V call is TRBV3-1 (or the pseudogene TRBV3-2), the J call TRBJ2-7; possible D gene TRBD2, 6 bases. V was trimmed by 1 base and J by 4 bases, leaving 8 bases between them. The CDR3 has 13 amino acids. CDR1 and CDR2 from the germline V gene are LGHDT and YNNKEL (reference sequence). The CDR3 reads CASSQVGGYEQYF. Here the CDR3 DNA reads TGTGCCAGCAGCCAAGTTGGAGGGTACGAGCAGTACTTC.

The chain has TRBV5-1 and TRBJ2-2; a possible D gene is TRBD1 (6 bases). Trimming took off 0 bases at V and 4 bases at J, with 10 bases between the two ends. CDR1 is SGHRS, CDR2 YFSETQ, per germline. CDR3 length: 15 amino acids. CDR3 coding DNA: TGCGCCAGCAGCTTGGCCCAAGGGGGCACCGGGGAGCTGTTTTTT. Residues: CASSLAQGGTGELFF.

V gene TRBV5-3 combines with J gene TRBJ2-3; D gene ambiguous. TRBV5-3 is flagged as an ORF with uncertain function. V dropped 5 bases and J dropped 1 base, with 8 bases sitting between them. This CDR3 contains 13 residues. DNA of the CDR3: TGTGCCAGAAGTTCAGGATGCACAGATACGCAGTATTTT. Translating it yields CARSSGCTDTQYF.

This chain links TRBV7-9 with TRBJ1-3; D remains ambiguous. Trimming removed 5 bases from V and 1 base from J, with 9 bases in between. The CDR3 loop spans 14 amino acids. The germline V gene has CDR1 SEHNR and CDR2 FQNEAQ (reference sequence). The CDR3 DNA sequence: TGTGCCAGCAGCCCAACTCATTCTGGAAACACCATATATTTT. Protein product: CASSPTHSGNTIYF.

The chain combines TRBV2 with TRBJ1-2; possible D gene TRBD1, 5 bases. Trimming pared 3 bases from V and 2 bases from J, leaving 13 bases between. This CDR3 is 15 amino acids long. Germline-derived CDR1 and CDR2 are SNHLY and FYNNEI. CDR3 nucleotides: TGTGCCAGCAGTGAGAGACCCCCAGGGAACTATGGCTACACCTTC. Protein product: CASSERPPGNYGYTF.

This chain links TRBV5-1 with TRBJ2-3; weak D call: TRBD2 (6 bases). CDR1 and CDR2 (germline): SGHRS, YFSETQ. V was pared by 6 bases and J by 1 base, with 21 bases between. There are 17 residues in the CDR3. CDR3 sequence reads: CASISGGTSRGTDTQYF. The CDR3 bases are TGCGCCAGCATAAGTGGCGGGACTTCGAGGGGCACAGATACGCAGTATTTT.

This clone was recorded a few times. The chain is built from TRBV10-2 and TRBJ2-7; D remains unclear. The CDR3 consists of 13 residues. Germline values: CDR1 WSHSY, CDR2 SAAADI. V was pared by 3 bases and J by 1 base, with 7 bases between. The CDR3 sequence is CASSDSLSYEQYF. For the CDR3, the DNA is TGCGCCAGCAGTGACAGTTTATCCTACGAGCAGTACTTC.

The chain is built from TRBV7-7 and TRBJ2-2, with 11 nucleotides matching TRBD2. This CDR3 comprises 13 residues. Germline lookup yields CDR1 SSHAT and CDR2 FNYEAQ (reference sequence). The trim removed 11 bases at V and 6 bases at J, leaving 5 bases unmatched. The CDR3 reads CALAGGPAGELFF. CDR3 nucleotide sequence: TGTGCCTTAGCGGGAGGGCCTGCCGGGGAGCTGTTTTTT.

The chain links TRBV4-1 to TRBJ1-4, with unresolved D. Germline V gene sequence: CDR1 MGHRA, CDR2 YSYEKL. The V end lost 0 bases, the J end lost 10 bases, and 12 bases lay between the germline ends. This CDR3 has 14 residues. For the CDR3, the DNA is TGCGCCAGCAGCCAAGATAACTCCGCAGGAAAACTGTTTTTT. Its protein product is CASSQDNSAGKLFF.

This chain connects TRBV19 to TRBJ1-5, with D unresolved. CDR3 length equals 13 residues. The germline V gene has CDR1 LNHDA and CDR2 SQIVND (reference sequence). V dropped 9 bases and J dropped 7 bases, with 16 bases sitting between them. CDR3 region: CASKVNYQQPQHF. CDR3 coding DNA: TGTGCCAGCAAAGTAAACTATCAACAGCCCCAGCATTTT.

The J gene is TRBJ2-2, the V gene TRBV5-1, with D maybe TRBD1 (6 bases). Germline CDR1 SGHRS, CDR2 YFSETQ. Trimming stripped 5 bases from V and 3 bases from J, with 17 bases between. This CDR3 region has 16 residues. CDR3 nucleotide sequence: TGCGCCAGCAGTCCCGGGACACTAAAGGACACCGGGGAGCTGTTTTTT. It specifies CASSPGTLKDTGELFF.

V usage is TRBV27 and J usage is TRBJ1-5, with 8 bases fitting TRBD1. Germline trimming cut 2 bases from V and 2 bases from J; bases unmatched to any gene: 5. The CDR3 length is 16 residues. Germline lookup yields CDR1 MNHEY and CDR2 SMNVEV (reference sequence). CDR3: CASSLTGGTGNQPQHF. The CDR3 region has the DNA TGTGCCAGCAGTTTAACAGGGGGGACGGGCAATCAGCCCCAGCATTTT.

The chain combines TRBV3-1 (or the pseudogene TRBV3-2) with TRBJ2-3, with 7 bases that match TRBD2. The CDR3 is 14 residues long. The germline V gene encodes CDR1 LGHDT and CDR2 YNNKEL (reference sequence). V lost 4 bases to trimming and J lost 5 bases; unmatched junction nucleotides: 6. CDR3 in amino acids: CASSRRASGDTQYF. In nucleotides, the CDR3 is TGTGCCAGCAGCCGCAGGGCTAGCGGAGATACGCAGTATTTT.

The chain carries TRBV27 and TRBJ2-6; D unclear. The V end lost 5 bases, the J end lost 2 bases, and 4 bases lay between the germline ends. Germline CDR1 MNHEY, CDR2 SMNVEV (reference sequence). The CDR3 spans 13 residues. The CDR3 loop is CASSITGANVLTF. The CDR3 DNA reads TGTGCCAGCAGTATCACTGGGGCCAACGTCCTGACTTTC.

J is TRBJ1-5 and V is TRBV18; 9 nucleotides line up with TRBD1. The V gene end was trimmed by 5 bases and the J gene end by 2 bases; junction bases not matched to a gene: 7. Germline assignment: CDR1 KGHSH and CDR2 LQKENI. The CDR3 sequence is 16 residues long. In DNA, the CDR3 is TGTGCCAGCTCAACAACAGGGGGCGAGGGCAATCAGCCCCAGCATTTT. It codes for CASSTTGGEGNQPQHF.

The chain couples TRBV6-1 to TRBJ1-4; 7 bases match TRBD1. V trimming: 4 bases; J trimming: 7 bases; junction bases outside the gene matches: 6. CDR1 is MNHNS and CDR2 is SASEGT in the germline V gene. This CDR3 region has 14 residues. The CDR3 here is CASSARGKSEKLFF. CDR3 nucleotide sequence: TGTGCCAGCAGTGCCAGGGGGAAAAGTGAAAAACTGTTTTTT.